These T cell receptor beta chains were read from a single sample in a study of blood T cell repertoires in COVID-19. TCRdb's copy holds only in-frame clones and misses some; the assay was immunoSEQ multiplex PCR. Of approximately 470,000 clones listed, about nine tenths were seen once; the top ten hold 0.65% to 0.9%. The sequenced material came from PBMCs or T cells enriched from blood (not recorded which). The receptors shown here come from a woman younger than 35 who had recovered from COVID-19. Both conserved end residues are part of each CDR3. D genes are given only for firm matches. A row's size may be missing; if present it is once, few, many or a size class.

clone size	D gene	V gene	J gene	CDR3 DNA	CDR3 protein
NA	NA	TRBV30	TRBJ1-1	TGTGCCTGGAGCTCACCCTTACAGCGGGAGCAGAACGCTGAAGCTTTCTTT	CAWSSPLQREQNAEAFF
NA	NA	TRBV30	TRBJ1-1	TGTGCCTGGACTGCTACAGAGTTGAACACTGAAGCTTTCTTT	CAWTATELNTEAFF
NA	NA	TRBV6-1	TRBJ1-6	TGTGCCAGCAGTGAAACAGGGCTGACACCCCTCCACTTT	CASSETGLTPLHF
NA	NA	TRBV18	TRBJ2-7	TGTGCCAGCTCACCGGGGCAGACCTCCTACGAGCAGTACTTC	CASSPGQTSYEQYF
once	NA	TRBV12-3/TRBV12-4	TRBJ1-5	TGTGCCAGCAGTTTAGTCCGTAATCAGCCCCAGCATTTT	CASSLVRNQPQHF
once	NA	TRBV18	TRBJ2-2	TGTGCCAGCTCACCAGGACATTCAGACGGGGAGCTGTTTTTT	CASSPGHSDGELFF
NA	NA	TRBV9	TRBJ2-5	TGTGCCAGCAGCGTAGGGTCCGGAGAGACCCAGTACTTC	CASSVGSGETQYF
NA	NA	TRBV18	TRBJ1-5	TGTGCCAGCTCACCAATCTGGATGGGCCAGCCCCAGCATTTT	CASSPIWMGQPQHF
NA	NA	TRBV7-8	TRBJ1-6	TGTGCCAGCAGCCCCCGGGACACATTTAATTCACCCCTCCACTTT	CASSPRDTFNSPLHF
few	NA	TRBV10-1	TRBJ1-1	TGCGCCAGCAGTGAGTCGGGAGGGGGTGGCACTGAAGCTTTCTTT	CASSESGGGGTEAFF
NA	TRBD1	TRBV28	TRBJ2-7	TGTGCCAGCAGTTCACCGGGACAGGGAAAAGGGGAGCAGTACTTC	CASSSPGQGKGEQYF
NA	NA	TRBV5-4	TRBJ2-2	TGTGCCAGCAGCCTAAACACCGGGGAGCTGTTTTTT	CASSLNTGELFF
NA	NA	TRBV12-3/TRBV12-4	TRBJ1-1	TGTGCCAGCAGTTTAAGTCAGGGAATTCGAGCTTTCTTT	CASSLSQGIRAFF
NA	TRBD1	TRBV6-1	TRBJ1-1	TGTGCCAGCAGTGAAGTAGGACAGGCGAACACTGAAGCTTTCTTT	CASSEVGQANTEAFF
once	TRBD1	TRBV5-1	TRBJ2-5	TGCGCCAGCAGCCTTGGGACAGCGCTGCCGTACCAAGAGACCCAGTACTTC	CASSLGTALPYQETQYF
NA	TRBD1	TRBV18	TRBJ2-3	TGTGCCAGCTCACCGTCACCGGGACAGGGGAGCCCAGATACGCAGTATTTT	CASSPSPGQGSPDTQYF
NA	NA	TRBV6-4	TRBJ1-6	TGTGCCAGCAGTGATGAGGGGACTCTAGAGTCACCCCTCCACTTT	CASSDEGTLESPLHF
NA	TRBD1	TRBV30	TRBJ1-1	TGTGCCTGGAGAAGGGGGCGTAATGAAGCTTTCTTT	CAWRRGRNEAFF
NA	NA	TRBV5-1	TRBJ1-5	TGCGCCAGCAGCCCGACTCATAATCAGCCCCAGCATTTT	CASSPTHNQPQHF
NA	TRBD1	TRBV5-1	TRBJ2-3	TGCGCCAGCAGCTTGGAAGACAGGGGAGTGGATACGCAGTATTTT	CASSLEDRGVDTQYF
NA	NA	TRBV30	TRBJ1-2	TGTGCCTGGAGTCAACTAGATGGCTACACCTTC	CAWSQLDGYTF
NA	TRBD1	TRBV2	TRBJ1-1	TGTGCCAGCAGGGGGACAGGGGGGGTCACTGAAGCTTTCTTT	CASRGTGGVTEAFF
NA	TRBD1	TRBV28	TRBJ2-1	TGTGCCAGCAGCCGCCGCGGAAGGGACAGGGGTTTCTACAATGAGCAGTTCTTC	CASSRRGRDRGFYNEQFF
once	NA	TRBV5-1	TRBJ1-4	TGCGCCAGCAGCTTGCAGGGGACGTTTAATGAAAAACTGTTTTTT	CASSLQGTFNEKLFF
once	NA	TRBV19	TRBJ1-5	TGTGCCAGTAGTAAGGGGGGGAATAGCAATCAGCCCCAGCATTTT	CASSKGGNSNQPQHF
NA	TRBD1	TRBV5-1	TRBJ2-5	TGCGCCAGCAGCTTGGGTGGGACAGGGGGCCACCAGTACTTC	CASSLGGTGGHQYF
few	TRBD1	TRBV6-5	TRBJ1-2	TGTGCCAGCAACGGACAGGACAATATCAACTATGGCTACACCTTC	CASNGQDNINYGYTF
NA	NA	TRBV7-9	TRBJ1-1	TGTGCCAGCAGCTTAGAAGGGGCTCCAGCTTTCTTT	CASSLEGAPAFF
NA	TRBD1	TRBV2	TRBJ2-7	TGTGCCAGCAGTCCCCTGGGACAGGGAGGCGAGCAGTACTTC	CASSPLGQGGEQYF
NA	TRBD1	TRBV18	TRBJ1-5	TGTGCCAGCTCACCACCGGAGGGGGCAGGTCAGCCCCAGCATTTT	CASSPPEGAGQPQHF
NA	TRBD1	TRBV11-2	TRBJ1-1	TGTGCCAGCAGCCGGGGGACAGGGAGGACTGAAGCTTTCTTT	CASSRGTGRTEAFF
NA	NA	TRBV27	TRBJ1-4	TGTGCCAGCAGTTTCGGCGGCAGCGTGCGGGAAAAACTGTTTTTT	CASSFGGSVREKLFF
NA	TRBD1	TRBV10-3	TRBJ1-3	TGTGCCATCAGGGCGGGACAGTACCTCTCTGGAAACACCATATATTTT	CAIRAGQYLSGNTIYF
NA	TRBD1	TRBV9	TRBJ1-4	TGTGCCAGCAGCGCCGAGCGACAGGGGGGTAATGAAAAACTGTTTTTT	CASSAERQGGNEKLFF
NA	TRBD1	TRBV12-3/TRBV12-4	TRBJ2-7	TGTGCCAGCAGTGTAAGACAGGGGAGCGAGCAGTACTTC	CASSVRQGSEQYF
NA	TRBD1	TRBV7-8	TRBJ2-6	TGTGCCAGCAGCTTTGACAGGGTTAACTCTGGGGCCAACGTCCTGACTTTC	CASSFDRVNSGANVLTF
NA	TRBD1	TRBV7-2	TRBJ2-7	TGTGCCAGCAGCTTCCCACCCGGGACAGGGAGGAGCTACGAGCAGTACTTC	CASSFPPGTGRSYEQYF
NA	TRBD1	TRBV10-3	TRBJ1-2	TGTGCCATCAGGCGACAGGGTCATGGCTACACCTTC	CAIRRQGHGYTF
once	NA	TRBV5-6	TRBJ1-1	TGTGCCAGCAGCTCGTATATGAACACTGAAGCTTTCTTT	CASSSYMNTEAFF
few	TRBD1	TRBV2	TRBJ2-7	TGTGCCAGCAGTGGCGACAGGGTCAGCTACGAGCAGTACTTC	CASSGDRVSYEQYF
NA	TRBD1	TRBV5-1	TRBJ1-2	TGCGCCAGCAGCATCAGACAGGGCGGGGAAGGCTACACCTTC	CASSIRQGGEGYTF
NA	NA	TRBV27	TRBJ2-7	TGTGCCAGCAGTTCCAGGGCTTCCTACGAGCAGTACTTC	CASSSRASYEQYF
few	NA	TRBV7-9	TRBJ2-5	TGTGCCAGCAGCTTGGGGCCTTATAGGAAGACCCAGTACTTC	CASSLGPYRKTQYF
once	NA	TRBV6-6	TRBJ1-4	TGTGCCAGCCAGGAAGCGGGGGCAAAACTGTTTTTT	CASQEAGAKLFF
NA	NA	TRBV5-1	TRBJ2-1	TGCGCCAGCAGGCCCTATATCGGGGTAAGCTCCTACAATGAGCAGTTCTTC	CASRPYIGVSSYNEQFF
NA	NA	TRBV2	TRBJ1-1	TGTGCCAGCAGTGAAGGAGAGGGAAAGGGCACTGAAGCTTTCTTT	CASSEGEGKGTEAFF
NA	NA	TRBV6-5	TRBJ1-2	TGTGCCAGCAGTTACGCGGGGGGCTATGGCTACACCTTC	CASSYAGGYGYTF
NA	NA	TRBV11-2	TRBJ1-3	TGTGCCAGCAGCCCACTTACGATCTCTGGAAACACCATATATTTT	CASSPLTISGNTIYF
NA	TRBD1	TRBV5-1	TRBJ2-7	TGCGCCAGCAGCCACGGTGAAGACAGGGCCGAGCAGTACTTC	CASSHGEDRAEQYF
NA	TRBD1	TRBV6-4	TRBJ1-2	TGTGCCAGCAGTGACTCGATTCCGGGTTTGGGTGTGGCAGGGGGGTACACCTTC	CASSDSIPGLGVAGGYTF
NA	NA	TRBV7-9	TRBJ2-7	TGTGCCAGCAGCCCAGTTTACGAGCAGTACTTC	CASSPVYEQYF
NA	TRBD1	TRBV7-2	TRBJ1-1	TGTGCCAGCAGCTTAACAGGGGATGGAACTGAAGCTTTCTTT	CASSLTGDGTEAFF
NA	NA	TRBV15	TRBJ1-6	TGTGCCACCAGCAGAGGAGGGGGAAATTCACCCCTCCACTTT	CATSRGGGNSPLHF
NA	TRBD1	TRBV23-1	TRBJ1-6	TGCGCCAGCAGTCATCCCGGGACAGGGTTCGGTAATTCACCCCTCCACTTT	CASSHPGTGFGNSPLHF
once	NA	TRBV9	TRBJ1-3	TGTGCCAGCGGTACTCTCCTCTCTGGAAACACCATATATTTT	CASGTLLSGNTIYF